These T cell receptor beta chains were read from a single sample in a study of blood T cell repertoires in COVID-19. Clones were read by immunoSEQ multiplex PCR, and TCRdb kept only the in-frame ones, dropping some. The table lists 180,000 or so clones, approximately 89% of them singletons. Sequencing was done on a sample of peripheral blood. Receptor source: a woman aged 55-75 years with acute or convalescent COVID-19. Each CDR3 is given with its conserved first and last residue. The D gene is left open where the match is weak. Where a row states a size, it is once, few, many or the class of an expanded clone; other rows omit it.

clone size: once; J gene: TRBJ1-5; V gene: TRBV12-5; D gene: -; CDR3 protein: CASGFPTLGHQPQHF; CDR3 DNA: TGTGCTAGTGGTTTCCCGACTCTGGGACACCAGCCCCAGCATTTT
clone size: -; J gene: TRBJ1-1; V gene: TRBV6-5; D gene: -; CDR3 protein: CASSLLEAEAFF; CDR3 DNA: TGTGCCAGCAGTCTTTTAGAGGCTGAAGCTTTCTTT
clone size: once; J gene: TRBJ1-4; V gene: TRBV10-2; D gene: -; CDR3 protein: CASRDGLTNEKLFF; CDR3 DNA: TGCGCCAGCAGGGACGGACTGACTAATGAAAAACTGTTTTTT
clone size: -; J gene: TRBJ2-3; V gene: TRBV4-1; D gene: TRBD2; CDR3 protein: CASSPYTSGRTDTQYF; CDR3 DNA: TGCGCCAGCAGCCCTTATACTAGCGGGAGAACAGATACGCAGTATTTT
clone size: -; J gene: TRBJ1-5; V gene: TRBV10-3; D gene: -; CDR3 protein: CAISVGANQPQHF; CDR3 DNA: TGTGCCATCAGTGTAGGGGCCAATCAGCCCCAGCATTTT
clone size: -; J gene: TRBJ1-2; V gene: TRBV12-3/TRBV12-4; D gene: -; CDR3 protein: CASSATRQYGYTF; CDR3 DNA: TGTGCCAGCAGTGCAACCCGACAGTATGGCTACACCTTC
clone size: -; J gene: TRBJ2-2; V gene: TRBV10-2; D gene: -; CDR3 protein: CASNGMGHTGELFF; CDR3 DNA: TGCGCCAGCAACGGGATGGGTCACACCGGGGAGCTGTTTTTT
clone size: -; J gene: TRBJ1-1; V gene: TRBV5-6; D gene: TRBD1; CDR3 protein: CASSLTGGLNTEAFF; CDR3 DNA: TGTGCCAGCAGCTTAACAGGGGGGCTCAACACTGAAGCTTTCTTT
clone size: once; J gene: TRBJ2-1; V gene: TRBV11-2; D gene: -; CDR3 protein: CASSSGEWVYNEQFF; CDR3 DNA: TGTGCCAGCAGCTCCGGAGAGTGGGTCTACAATGAGCAGTTCTTC
clone size: -; J gene: TRBJ2-1; V gene: TRBV29-1; D gene: TRBD1; CDR3 protein: CSVLGQGRVHEQFF; CDR3 DNA: TGCAGCGTCCTCGGACAGGGGAGAGTCCATGAGCAGTTCTTC
clone size: once; J gene: TRBJ1-2; V gene: TRBV30; D gene: TRBD1; CDR3 protein: CAWSVPRDRRGGGNGYTF; CDR3 DNA: TGTGCCTGGAGTGTACCCCGGGACAGGCGCGGCGGTGGGAATGGCTACACCTTC
clone size: -; J gene: TRBJ1-5; V gene: TRBV6-5; D gene: TRBD1; CDR3 protein: CASIRQGANNQPQHF; CDR3 DNA: TGTGCCAGCATCCGACAGGGGGCGAATAATCAGCCCCAGCATTTT
clone size: -; J gene: TRBJ2-7; V gene: TRBV9; D gene: -; CDR3 protein: CASSPSAVVSYEQYF; CDR3 DNA: TGTGCCAGCAGCCCCAGCGCGGTGGTTTCCTACGAGCAGTACTTC
clone size: -; J gene: TRBJ2-1; V gene: TRBV29-1; D gene: TRBD2; CDR3 protein: CSVEVLGLGYNEQFF; CDR3 DNA: TGCAGCGTTGAAGTCTTAGGACTAGGCTACAATGAGCAGTTCTTC
clone size: -; J gene: TRBJ2-1; V gene: TRBV18; D gene: -; CDR3 protein: CASSPPGALNEQFF; CDR3 DNA: TGTGCCAGCTCACCACCGGGAGCCCTGAATGAGCAGTTCTTC
clone size: -; J gene: TRBJ2-1; V gene: TRBV7-8; D gene: -; CDR3 protein: CASSSSRSNEQFF; CDR3 DNA: TGTGCCAGCAGCTCGTCTAGGAGCAATGAGCAGTTCTTC
clone size: -; J gene: TRBJ1-1; V gene: TRBV5-1; D gene: -; CDR3 protein: CASSLFGGADTEAFF; CDR3 DNA: TGCGCCAGCAGCTTATTTGGGGGCGCGGACACTGAAGCTTTCTTT
clone size: -; J gene: TRBJ1-1; V gene: TRBV6-5; D gene: TRBD1; CDR3 protein: CASSYAGTGKNTEAFF; CDR3 DNA: TGTGCCAGCAGTTACGCTGGGACAGGCAAAAACACTGAAGCTTTCTTT
clone size: -; J gene: TRBJ2-5; V gene: TRBV3-1/TRBV3-2; D gene: -; CDR3 protein: CASSLGGISLETQYF; CDR3 DNA: TGTGCCAGCAGTCTTGGTGGCATTTCATTAGAGACCCAGTACTTC
clone size: once; J gene: TRBJ2-1; V gene: TRBV19; D gene: -; CDR3 protein: CASTGWAGMNEQFF; CDR3 DNA: TGTGCCAGTACTGGTTGGGCAGGGATGAATGAGCAGTTCTTC
clone size: -; J gene: TRBJ1-1; V gene: TRBV12-3/TRBV12-4; D gene: -; CDR3 protein: CASSFRENTEAFF; CDR3 DNA: TGTGCCAGCAGTTTTCGGGAGAACACTGAAGCTTTCTTT
clone size: -; J gene: TRBJ1-5; V gene: TRBV24-1; D gene: -; CDR3 protein: CATSDSDQPQHF; CDR3 DNA: TGTGCCACCAGTGATTCTGATCAGCCCCAGCATTTT
clone size: once; J gene: TRBJ2-3; V gene: TRBV6-1; D gene: TRBD2; CDR3 protein: CASSVAGVVDTQYF; CDR3 DNA: TGTGCCAGCAGTGTAGCGGGAGTTGTAGATACGCAGTATTTT
clone size: -; J gene: TRBJ2-1; V gene: TRBV11-2; D gene: TRBD2; CDR3 protein: CASKGLAGGNEQFF; CDR3 DNA: TGTGCTAGCAAAGGACTAGCGGGGGGCAATGAGCAGTTCTTC
clone size: once; J gene: TRBJ2-3; V gene: TRBV24-1; D gene: TRBD2; CDR3 protein: CATSDVTSGRTDTQYF; CDR3 DNA: TGTGCCACCAGTGATGTGACTAGCGGGAGGACAGATACGCAGTATTTT
clone size: -; J gene: TRBJ2-5; V gene: TRBV7-9; D gene: -; CDR3 protein: CASSLGGLETQYF; CDR3 DNA: TGTGCCAGCAGCTTAGGAGGTTTGGAGACCCAGTACTTC
clone size: -; J gene: TRBJ2-3; V gene: TRBV28; D gene: TRBD1; CDR3 protein: CASSPGQAASTDTQYF; CDR3 DNA: TGTGCCAGCAGTCCCGGACAGGCAGCTAGCACAGATACGCAGTATTTT
clone size: -; J gene: TRBJ1-2; V gene: TRBV20-1; D gene: -; CDR3 protein: CSASLHSSGYTF; CDR3 DNA: TGCAGTGCTAGTCTCCATTCGAGTGGCTACACCTTC
clone size: -; J gene: TRBJ2-3; V gene: TRBV9; D gene: TRBD2; CDR3 protein: CASSARLAGGQRDTQYF; CDR3 DNA: TGTGCCAGCAGCGCCAGACTAGCGGGAGGGCAGCGCGATACGCAGTATTTT
clone size: -; J gene: TRBJ1-4; V gene: TRBV21-1; D gene: -; CDR3 protein: CARSAGQADEKLFF; CDR3 DNA: TGTGCCAGGTCCGCAGGGCAGGCAGATGAAAAACTGTTTTTT
clone size: -; J gene: TRBJ2-3; V gene: TRBV3-1/TRBV3-2; D gene: TRBD1; CDR3 protein: CASSHPSGQGAGDTQYF; CDR3 DNA: TGTGCCAGCAGCCACCCCTCGGGACAGGGGGCGGGAGATACGCAGTATTTT
clone size: -; J gene: TRBJ2-1; V gene: TRBV9; D gene: TRBD2; CDR3 protein: CASSVGASGYNEQFF; CDR3 DNA: TGTGCCAGCAGCGTAGGAGCTAGCGGGTACAATGAGCAGTTCTTC
clone size: many; J gene: TRBJ1-6; V gene: TRBV5-6; D gene: -; CDR3 protein: CASSLRGRDHLGSPLHF; CDR3 DNA: TGTGCCAGCAGCTTGCGGGGTCGGGATCACCTGGGTTCACCCCTCCACTTT
clone size: -; J gene: TRBJ2-1; V gene: TRBV19; D gene: TRBD2; CDR3 protein: CASSISGLAGRSYNEQFF; CDR3 DNA: TGTGCCAGTAGTATAAGCGGGCTAGCGGGAAGGTCCTACAATGAGCAGTTCTTC
clone size: -; J gene: TRBJ2-1; V gene: TRBV11-2; D gene: TRBD2; CDR3 protein: CASSLIASGRDSEQFF; CDR3 DNA: TGTGCCAGCAGCTTAATAGCTAGCGGGAGGGACAGTGAGCAGTTCTTC
clone size: -; J gene: TRBJ1-1; V gene: TRBV9; D gene: -; CDR3 protein: CASSPHLGSLSTEAFF; CDR3 DNA: TGTGCCAGCAGCCCTCATTTGGGCAGCCTTAGCACTGAAGCTTTCTTT
clone size: -; J gene: TRBJ1-1; V gene: TRBV7-4; D gene: TRBD1; CDR3 protein: CASSFRRDSSEAFF; CDR3 DNA: TGTGCCAGCAGCTTCCGAAGGGACAGCTCTGAAGCTTTCTTT
clone size: -; J gene: TRBJ2-1; V gene: TRBV28; D gene: -; CDR3 protein: CASGPTYNEQFF; CDR3 DNA: TGTGCCAGCGGGCCGACCTACAATGAGCAGTTCTTC